This T cell receptor beta chain was found in a study of tumor-infiltrating lymphocytes in oesophageal squamous cell carcinoma. TCRdb processed the PCR reads anew with MiXCR; each CDR3 protein has one entry. The table shows approximately 14,000 distinct CDR3 sequences, with around 50% occurring only once. CDR1 and CDR2 (germline): SEHNR, FQNEAQ (reference sequence). CDR3 length: 16 amino acids. This sequence was found in a male donor with esophageal squamous cell carcinoma. The sample was esophageal tumor tissue. The chain has TRBV7-9 and TRBJ2-1; 8 bases are shared with TRBD1. Judging by the DNA end, TRBJ1-2 fits better; the J call may be wrong. This CDR3 is CASSLGTGTFNYGYTF. The CDR3 coding sequence is TGTGCCAGCAGCTTAGGGACAGGGACTTTTAACTATGGCTACACCTTC.